The rows below give T cell receptor beta chains drawn from one sample of a study of shared clonotypes between healthy human individuals. Profiling relied on immunoSEQ multiplex PCR, and the TCRdb table lists in-frame clones only, not all of them. This table has about 490,000 clones, 70% to 85% appearing once. Sample: PBMCs. All receptors come from a woman between 35 and 50 years old in good health. Some clones in this sample may be carry-over from other donors' samples. Both conserved end residues are part of each CDR3. Each record gives: V gene, J gene, D gene, clone size, CDR3 DNA, CDR3 protein. D genes are given only for firm matches. Clone size is given for some rows only: seen once, a few or many times, or a class if the clone is expanded.

TRBV7-3	TRBJ1-2	TRBD1	.	TGTGCCAGCAGCCCCCGGACAGGGGATGGCTACACCTTC	CASSPRTGDGYTF
TRBV28	TRBJ2-3	.	.	TGTGCCAGCAGTTTGGTACTACCTAGCACAGATACGCAGTATTTT	CASSLVLPSTDTQYF
TRBV7-3	TRBJ2-2	.	.	TGTGCCAGCAGCTTAATTGGCGGGGACACCGGGGAGCTGTTTTTT	CASSLIGGDTGELFF
TRBV7-9	TRBJ1-1	.	once	TGTGCCAGCAACAAGGCAGGGTTGAACACTGAAGCTTTCTTT	CASNKAGLNTEAFF
TRBV12-5	TRBJ2-3	.	.	TGTGCTAGTGGTTCGGGACGGAGCACAGATACGCAGTATTTT	CASGSGRSTDTQYF
TRBV6-4	TRBJ2-2	.	.	TGTGCCAGCACGTATAGGGAGGCCGGGGAGCTGTTTTTT	CASTYREAGELFF
TRBV28	TRBJ1-2	TRBD1	.	TGTGCCAGCAGTTTAGGCGCAGGGGGCAGTGGCTACACCTTC	CASSLGAGGSGYTF
TRBV7-3	TRBJ2-7	.	.	TGTGCCAGCAGCTTAAGGACTGACTACGAGCAGTACTTC	CASSLRTDYEQYF
TRBV4-1	TRBJ2-1	TRBD1	.	TGCGCCAGCAGCCACCCCGGGACAGGTTTCAATGAGCAGTTCTTC	CASSHPGTGFNEQFF
TRBV14	TRBJ1-2	.	.	TGTGCCAGCAGCCAAGATCAGGAGGGTTTGGGCTACACCTTC	CASSQDQEGLGYTF
TRBV11-2	TRBJ2-1	TRBD2	.	TGTGCCAGCAGCTTAGGAACCCCGGGACTAGAGCAGTTCTTC	CASSLGTPGLEQFF
TRBV9	TRBJ2-2	TRBD2	.	TGTGCCAGCAGCTACCTAGCGGGAGTTCACACCGGGGAGCTGTTTTTT	CASSYLAGVHTGELFF
TRBV2	TRBJ1-4	.	.	TGTGCCAGCACTAGGCATGGGGAAAAACTGTTTTTT	CASTRHGEKLFF
TRBV28	TRBJ1-2	.	.	TGTGCCAGCGACAAAGGGACGAGTGGCTACACCTTC	CASDKGTSGYTF
TRBV28	TRBJ2-3	TRBD2	few	TGTGCCAGCAGTCCCCTCCCCGGTCGGGAGGGCACAGATACGCAGTATTTT	CASSPLPGREGTDTQYF
TRBV11-2	TRBJ2-7	TRBD1	once	TGTGCCAGCAGCTCCACGGGACAGATACGAATGCAGTACTTC	CASSSTGQIRMQYF
TRBV19	TRBJ2-4	.	.	TGTGCCAGTAGTCCCCGGGACATACGGGCCAAAAACATTCAGTACTTC	CASSPRDIRAKNIQYF
TRBV5-1	TRBJ2-5	TRBD2	.	TGCGCCAGCAGCTTGGGACTAGCGGTAGTGGAGACCCAGTACTTC	CASSLGLAVVETQYF
TRBV7-2	TRBJ2-3	.	.	TGTGCCAGCAGCTCGGGGCCCTTGACAGATACGCAGTATTTT	CASSSGPLTDTQYF
TRBV5-7	TRBJ1-1	TRBD1	few	TGTGCCAGCAGCTTGGGGACAGGGGTTGAGGACACTGAAGCTTTCTTT	CASSLGTGVEDTEAFF
TRBV2	TRBJ1-6	.	.	TGTGCCAGCAGTGAAATTTCACCCCTCCACTTT	CASSEISPLHF
TRBV10-2	TRBJ2-1	TRBD2	.	TGCGCCAGCCACCGCGAGGTAGCGGGATATCTCAATGAGCAGTTCTTC	CASHREVAGYLNEQFF
TRBV30	TRBJ2-7	.	.	TGTGCCTGGAGTGCGTCGGGGGTACCTGGGCACGAGCAGTACTTC	CAWSASGVPGHEQYF
TRBV6-6	TRBJ2-7	TRBD2	few	TGTGCCAGCAGTTCTTCAGCGGGGGCATCCTACGAGCAGTACTTC	CASSSSAGASYEQYF
TRBV28	TRBJ2-7	.	few	TGTGCCAGCAGTTCCCCCGGGGCTAGATACGAGCAGTACTTC	CASSSPGARYEQYF
TRBV10-3	TRBJ2-2	TRBD2	.	TGTGCCATCAGTGAGGAGGGAGGGCCAACCCGGGAGCTGTTTTTT	CAISEEGGPTRELFF
TRBV5-1	TRBJ1-1	.	.	TGCGCCAGCAGCTCTCGACAGGCCAACACTGAAGCTTTCTTT	CASSSRQANTEAFF
TRBV6-5	TRBJ1-1	TRBD1	.	TGTGCCAGCAGTTACGGGACAGGTGTTAGGATAACTGAAGCTTTCTTT	CASSYGTGVRITEAFF
TRBV28	TRBJ1-1	TRBD1	.	TGTGCCAGCAGTTTAACAGGGGGTTACACTGAAGCTTTCTTT	CASSLTGGYTEAFF
TRBV30	TRBJ2-7	TRBD2	.	TGTGCCGGACGCCCGTTGGGAGGGGTCGACTACGAGCAGTACTTC	CAGRPLGGVDYEQYF
TRBV7-3	TRBJ2-1	.	.	TGTGCCAGCAGCTTAATGGGGCTTGGTGAGCAGTTCTTC	CASSLMGLGEQFF
TRBV10-3	TRBJ2-2	TRBD1	.	TGTGCCATCAGTCACCGGGACAGGGCGACCGGGGAGCTGTTTTTT	CAISHRDRATGELFF
TRBV5-1	TRBJ2-7	TRBD2	.	TGCGCCAGCAGTTTGACTAGCGGATCCTACGAGCAGTACTTC	CASSLTSGSYEQYF
TRBV5-1	TRBJ2-1	TRBD2	few	TGCGCCAGCAGCCTTGGGACTAGCGGGAGATATGATGAGCAGTTCTTC	CASSLGTSGRYDEQFF
TRBV4-3	TRBJ2-1	TRBD2	.	TGCGCCAGCAGCCAAGTCTCTGGCGGGAGGGCCAAAGAGCAGTTCTTC	CASSQVSGGRAKEQFF
TRBV10-2	TRBJ2-3	TRBD2	.	TGCGCCAGCAGCTGGGCGGGAGGGCCGGCAGATACGCAGTATTTT	CASSWAGGPADTQYF
TRBV6-6	TRBJ2-7	.	.	TGTGCCAGCAGTCAACAATACGAGCAGTACTTC	CASSQQYEQYF
TRBV7-2	TRBJ2-2	TRBD2	.	TGTGCCAGCAGCTTATCTAGCGGGACGAACACCGGGGAGCTGTTTTTT	CASSLSSGTNTGELFF
TRBV7-8	TRBJ1-5	.	.	TGTGCCAGCAGCAGCCGTCCCTATGGCAATCAGCCCCAGCATTTT	CASSSRPYGNQPQHF
TRBV7-3	TRBJ1-6	.	.	TGTGCCAGCAGCGCTGGGGCCCCCGGTAATTCACCCCTCCACTTT	CASSAGAPGNSPLHF
TRBV6-5	TRBJ2-7	.	.	TGTGCCAGCAGTACTACCGGGAGAAGCTCCTACGAGCAGTACTTC	CASSTTGRSSYEQYF
TRBV7-8	TRBJ2-4	.	.	TGTGCCAGCGGGCCCGATAAAAACATTCAGTACTTC	CASGPDKNIQYF
TRBV6-5	TRBJ2-1	.	.	TGTGCCAGCAGTTACGACTACAGGGTAGAGCAGTTCTTC	CASSYDYRVEQFF
TRBV11-2	TRBJ2-6	.	.	TGTGCCAGCAGCTTAGACCTTTCTGGGGCCAACGTCCTGACTTTC	CASSLDLSGANVLTF
TRBV10-3	TRBJ1-5	TRBD1	once	TGTGCCATCAGTTTAGGGACAGGGGATCAGCCCCAGCATTTT	CAISLGTGDQPQHF
TRBV19	TRBJ1-5	.	.	TGTGCCAGTAGTTCACAGGAGCAGCCCCAGCATTTT	CASSSQEQPQHF
TRBV6-6	TRBJ1-5	.	.	TGTGCCAGCAGTTACTGGACAGTAAATAGCAATCAGCCCCGGCATTTT	CASSYWTVNSNQPRHF
TRBV27	TRBJ2-1	.	few	TGTGCCAGCAGCCAGGGGAGCTCCTACAATGAGCAGTTCTTC	CASSQGSSYNEQFF
TRBV7-9	TRBJ2-1	TRBD2	.	TGTGCCAGCAGCTTCCTTAGCGGGAGTCCCTCCTACAATGAGCAGTTCTTC	CASSFLSGSPSYNEQFF
TRBV11-3	TRBJ2-1	.	.	TGTGCCAGCAGCCCCCGCGGAACCTACAATGAGCAGTTCTTC	CASSPRGTYNEQFF
TRBV5-6	TRBJ2-7	.	.	TGTGCCAGCAGCTTCCCGGGCCGACGCTACGAGCAGTACTTC	CASSFPGRRYEQYF
TRBV4-3	TRBJ2-7	TRBD2	.	TGCGCCAGCAGCCAGGCCGTAGCGGGAGTCCACGAGCAGTACTTC	CASSQAVAGVHEQYF
TRBV5-1	TRBJ2-1	TRBD1	.	TGCGCCAGCAGCTCCCGGACAGGGGTCGATGAGCAGTTCTTC	CASSSRTGVDEQFF
TRBV15	TRBJ2-5	.	.	TGTGCCACCAGCAGAGCCCTGTGGTCGGGGGAGCAGTACTTC	CATSRALWSGEQYF
TRBV6-9	TRBJ2-3	TRBD2	once	TGTGCCAGCAGTTATTATGGGACGGAGGCTAGCGGAAATACGCAGTATTTT	CASSYYGTEASGNTQYF
TRBV6-1	TRBJ2-2	TRBD2	.	TGTGCCAGCCGCCCGCTAGCGGGAGGCCCCGGGGAGCTGTTTTTT	CASRPLAGGPGELFF
TRBV9	TRBJ2-3	TRBD2	.	TGTGCCAGCAGCGTCGGGGCTAGCGGGAGGGTAGGGTCAACAGATACGCAGTATTTT	CASSVGASGRVGSTDTQYF
TRBV27	TRBJ2-7	TRBD2	.	TGTGCCAGCAGCCCACTAGCGGGAGGGCCTTACGAGCAGTACTTC	CASSPLAGGPYEQYF
TRBV7-2	TRBJ2-1	.	once	TGTGCCAGCAGCCTTTCGTTTATCGGGAGCTCCTACAATGAGCAGTTCTTC	CASSLSFIGSSYNEQFF